This T cell receptor (beta chain) originates from a study of blood T cell repertoires in COVID-19. Study-wide context: Sources were T cells, B-cell-depleted T cells, or PBMCs; the material itself was cDNA or gDNA.

Study processing details: Reference gene primer amplification gave estimated nucleated cell counts. Method: immunoSEQ multiplex PCR; TCRdb's copy keeps in-frame clones and lacks some. V, J and clone size are those of that table, while D and trimming were read from the DNA. The sample contains hundreds of thousands of clones, 80% to 90% of which appear only once. Germline CDR1 reads MNHNS; CDR2 reads SASEGT. The CDR3 runs to 14 residues. The ends were cut back, 0 bases at V and 8 bases at J, with 11 bases in the middle. This clone was seen only once. Participant age was roughly 18 to 95 years, and participants resided in 20 to 30 US areas.

The clonotype was recovered from a woman aged 45-65 years with acute COVID-19. Source material: PBMCs or T cells enriched from blood (not recorded which). The gene calls are TRBV6-1 and TRBJ2-1; maybe TRBD1 (6 bases). CDR3 nucleotide sequence: TGTGCCAGCAGTGAAGCCCGCCAGGGGTATGAGCAGTTCTTC. Its protein product is CASSEARQGYEQFF.